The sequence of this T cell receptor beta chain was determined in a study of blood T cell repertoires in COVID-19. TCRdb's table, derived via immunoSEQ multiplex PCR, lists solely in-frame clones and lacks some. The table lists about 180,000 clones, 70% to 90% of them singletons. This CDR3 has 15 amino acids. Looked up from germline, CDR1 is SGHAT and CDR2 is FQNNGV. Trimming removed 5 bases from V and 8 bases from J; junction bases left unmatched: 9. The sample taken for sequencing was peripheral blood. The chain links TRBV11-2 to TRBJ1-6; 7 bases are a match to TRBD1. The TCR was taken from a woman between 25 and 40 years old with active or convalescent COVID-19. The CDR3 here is CASSLHRGADSPLHF. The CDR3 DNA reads TGTGCCAGCAGCCTACACAGGGGCGCGGATTCACCCCTCCACTTT.